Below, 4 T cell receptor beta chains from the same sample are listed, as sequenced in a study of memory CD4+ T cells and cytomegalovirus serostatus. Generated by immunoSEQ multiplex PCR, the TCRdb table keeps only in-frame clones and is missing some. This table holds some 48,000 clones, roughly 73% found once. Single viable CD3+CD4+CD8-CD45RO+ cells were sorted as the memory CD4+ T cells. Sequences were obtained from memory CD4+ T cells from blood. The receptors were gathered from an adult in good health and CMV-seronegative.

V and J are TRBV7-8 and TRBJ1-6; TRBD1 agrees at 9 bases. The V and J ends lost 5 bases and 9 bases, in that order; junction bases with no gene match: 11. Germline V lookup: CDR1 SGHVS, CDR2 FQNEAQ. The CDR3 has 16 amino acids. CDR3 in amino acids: CASSVIPGQGGSPLHF. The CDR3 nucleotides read TGTGCCAGCAGCGTAATTCCGGGACAGGGAGGTTCACCCCTCCACTTT.

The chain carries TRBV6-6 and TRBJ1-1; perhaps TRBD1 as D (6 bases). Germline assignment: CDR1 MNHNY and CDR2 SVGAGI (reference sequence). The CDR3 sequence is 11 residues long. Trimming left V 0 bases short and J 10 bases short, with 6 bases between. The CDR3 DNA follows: TGTGCCAGCAGTTACTCACAGGGAGCTTTCTTT. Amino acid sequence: CASSYSQGAFF.

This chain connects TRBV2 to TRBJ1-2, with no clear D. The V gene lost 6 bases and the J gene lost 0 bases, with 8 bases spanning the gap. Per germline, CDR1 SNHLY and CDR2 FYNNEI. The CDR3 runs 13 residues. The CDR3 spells CASRAGSNYGYTF. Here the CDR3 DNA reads TGTGCCAGCAGAGCCGGGTCTAACTATGGCTACACCTTC.

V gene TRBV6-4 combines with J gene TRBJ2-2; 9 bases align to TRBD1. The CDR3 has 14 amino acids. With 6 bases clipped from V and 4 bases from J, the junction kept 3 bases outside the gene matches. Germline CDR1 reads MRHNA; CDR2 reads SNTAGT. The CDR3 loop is CASSSTGGTGELFF. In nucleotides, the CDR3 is TGTGCCAGCAGCTCGACAGGGGGCACCGGGGAGCTGTTTTTT.